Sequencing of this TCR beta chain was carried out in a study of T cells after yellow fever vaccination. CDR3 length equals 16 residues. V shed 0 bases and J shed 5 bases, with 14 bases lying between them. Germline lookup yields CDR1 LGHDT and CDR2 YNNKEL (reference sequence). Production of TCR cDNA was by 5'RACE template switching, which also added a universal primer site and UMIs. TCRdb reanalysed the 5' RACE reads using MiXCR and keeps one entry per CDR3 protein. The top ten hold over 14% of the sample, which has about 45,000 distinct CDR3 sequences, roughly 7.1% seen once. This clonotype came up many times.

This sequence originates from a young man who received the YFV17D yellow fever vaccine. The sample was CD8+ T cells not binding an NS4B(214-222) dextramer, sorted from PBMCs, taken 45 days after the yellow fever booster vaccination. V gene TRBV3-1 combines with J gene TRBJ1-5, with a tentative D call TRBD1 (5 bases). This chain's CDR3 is CASSQDGARPHQPQHF. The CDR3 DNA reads TGTGCCAGCAGCCAAGATGGGGCCAGGCCCCATCAGCCCCAGCATTTT.